A selection of T cell receptor beta chains follows, all from one sample in a study of blood T cell repertoires in COVID-19. Measured with immunoSEQ multiplex PCR; TCRdb has only the in-frame clones, and not every one. The data contain fewer than 200,000 clones, over 70% of them singletons. The sequenced material came from peripheral blood. All receptors derive from an older man with acute or convalescent COVID-19. Both conserved end residues are part of each CDR3. The D gene is left open where the match is weak. For some rows the clone size is stated as once, few or many, or as a class when expanded; others skip it.

TRBV7-8	TRBD1	TRBJ2-7	once	TGTGCCAGCAGCTTAACATCCACAGGGGTTAGCTCCTACGAGCAGTACTTC	CASSLTSTGVSSYEQYF
TRBV24-1	TRBD1	TRBJ2-2	NA	TGTGCCACCGCCGGGACAGACACCGGGGAGCTGTTTTTT	CATAGTDTGELFF
TRBV11-2	NA	TRBJ2-6	NA	TGTGCCAGCAGCGTTAGCTCGGCTGGGGCCAACGTCCTGACTTTC	CASSVSSAGANVLTF
TRBV28	TRBD2	TRBJ2-1	once	TGTGCCAGCAGTTTTACTAGCGGGACCTACAATGAGCAGTTCTTC	CASSFTSGTYNEQFF
TRBV6-5	TRBD1	TRBJ1-1	NA	TGTGCCAGCAATAGACAGGGCGGAATGAACACTGAAGCTTTCTTT	CASNRQGGMNTEAFF
TRBV13	TRBD2	TRBJ2-1	NA	TGTGCCAGCAGCTTAGTTACTAGCGGGGCCCGGAGTTACAATGAGCAGTTCTTC	CASSLVTSGARSYNEQFF
TRBV11-2	NA	TRBJ2-1	few	TGTGCCAGCAGCCCGGGTCCCTTAGCACATGAGCAGTTCTTC	CASSPGPLAHEQFF
TRBV5-1	TRBD2	TRBJ2-5	NA	TGCGCCAGCTCACCCACCGGGCGGGAGGGCGAGACCCAGTACTTC	CASSPTGREGETQYF
TRBV24-1	NA	TRBJ2-6	NA	TGTGCCACCAGTGATTTCACACAGGCTTCAGGGGCCAACGTCCTGACTTTC	CATSDFTQASGANVLTF
TRBV5-1	TRBD1	TRBJ2-5	NA	TGCGCCAGCAGCTTGGTGTCAGGGGGCGATGAGACCCAGTACTTC	CASSLVSGGDETQYF
TRBV5-1	TRBD2	TRBJ2-2	NA	TGCGCCAGCAGCTTGCATCTAGCGGGGGGGGGCACCGGGGAGCTGTTTTTT	CASSLHLAGGGTGELFF
TRBV19	TRBD1	TRBJ1-1	NA	TGTGCCAGTACTGCGGACAGGGCATATGAAGCTTTCTTT	CASTADRAYEAFF
TRBV7-8	NA	TRBJ2-5	NA	TGTGCCAGCAGCTCCCGGGGTAGCGGAGAAGAGACCCAGTACTTC	CASSSRGSGEETQYF
TRBV10-3	TRBD1	TRBJ1-1	once	TGTGCCATCACCTCGGGACAGGGGAACACTGAAGCTTTCTTT	CAITSGQGNTEAFF
TRBV7-3	NA	TRBJ2-7	NA	TGTGCCAGCAGCTCAATGGACAGCCTATCCTATCCTTACGAGCAGTACTTC	CASSSMDSLSYPYEQYF
TRBV5-1	TRBD1	TRBJ2-7	NA	TGCGCCAGCAGCGCGGGGACAGGAGGCGAGCAGTACTTC	CASSAGTGGEQYF
TRBV5-1	NA	TRBJ2-7	NA	TGCGCCAGCAGCGGCACAGCTTTCTACGAGCAGTACTTC	CASSGTAFYEQYF
TRBV4-2	NA	TRBJ1-1	few	TGTGCCAGCAGCAGGGGCGGCACTGAAGCTTTCTTT	CASSRGGTEAFF
TRBV10-3	TRBD1	TRBJ1-1	NA	TGTGCCATCAGTGAAAAAGACAGGGGGTTAATTGCAGCTTTCTTT	CAISEKDRGLIAAFF
TRBV2	TRBD2	TRBJ2-1	NA	TGTGCCAGCAGCTATAGGACTAGCGGGAGTAGAACGAATGAGCAGTTCTTC	CASSYRTSGSRTNEQFF
TRBV4-1	NA	TRBJ1-2	NA	TGCGCCAGCAGCCAAGCCCCCCTGCGGGGAAAGGCCTATGGCTACACCTTC	CASSQAPLRGKAYGYTF
TRBV7-9	NA	TRBJ2-3	few	TGTGCCAGCAATTGGGCCACAGATACGCAGTATTTT	CASNWATDTQYF
TRBV6-4	TRBD1	TRBJ1-6	NA	TGTGCCAGCAGTGACGTAGAACAGGGGCCCCTCCACTTT	CASSDVEQGPLHF